The source of this TCR beta chain is a study of shared clonotypes between healthy human individuals. The V gene's germline CDR1 is ENHRY and CDR2 SYGVKD. V lost 4 bases to trimming and J lost 5 bases; unmatched junction nucleotides: 6. The CDR3 covers 14 residues. Replicate sorted-subset PCRs were loaded with approximately 190 ng DNA, 29,000 or so T cell genomes. Measured with immunoSEQ multiplex PCR; TCRdb has only the in-frame clones, and not every one. The sample holds around 1.1 million clones, around 77% seen once. The clonotype comes from a man between 18 and 35 years old in good health. Some clones in this sample may be carry-over from other donors' samples. V and J are TRBV10-3 and TRBJ1-2; 8 positions match TRBD1. Sequencing was done on a sample of memory CD4+ T cells from PBMCs. Stated subset: CD45RA-negative fraction. The CDR3 sequence: CAISALDRGYGYTF. CDR3 in DNA: TGTGCCATCAGTGCGTTAGACAGGGGTTATGGCTACACCTTC.